This TCR beta chain stems from a study of blood T cell repertoires in COVID-19. Study-wide context: The United States, Italy and Spain supplied acute and convalescent COVID-19 samples. In each case, the material was cDNA or gDNA derived from T cells, B-cell-depleted T cells, or PBMCs.

Germline assignment: CDR1 LNHDA and CDR2 SQIVND (reference sequence). The CDR3 is made up of 14 amino acids. Trimming removed 7 bases at V and 1 base at J, with 13 bases between. Original handling: Amplification from reference gene primers served as the basis for estimated nucleated cell counts. The protocol was immunoSEQ multiplex PCR, while the TCRdb copy is restricted to in-frame clones and leaves out a portion. The V and J calls and clone size come from that table; D and trimming were worked out from the DNA. Here the sample spans approximately 180,000 clones, over 80% being singletons. The receptor was derived from a woman aged 50 to 60 with acute or convalescent COVID-19. Sequencing was performed on peripheral blood. The V call is TRBV19, the J call TRBJ2-5, with D possibly TRBD2 on 5 matching bases. CDR3 nucleotide sequence: TGTGCCAGTACGGGGTTGAGTACCCAAGAGACCCAGTACTTC. It encodes CASTGLSTQETQYF.